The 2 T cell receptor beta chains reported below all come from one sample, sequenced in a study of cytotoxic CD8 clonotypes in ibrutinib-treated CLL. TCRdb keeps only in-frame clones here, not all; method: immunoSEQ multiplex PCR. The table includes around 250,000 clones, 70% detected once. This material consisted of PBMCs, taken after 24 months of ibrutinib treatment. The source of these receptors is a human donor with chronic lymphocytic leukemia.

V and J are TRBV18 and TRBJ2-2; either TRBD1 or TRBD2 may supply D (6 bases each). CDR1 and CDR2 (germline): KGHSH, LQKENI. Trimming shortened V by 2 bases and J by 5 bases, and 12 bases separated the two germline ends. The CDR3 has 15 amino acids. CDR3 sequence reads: CASSPEQGGTGELFF. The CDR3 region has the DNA TGTGCCAGCTCACCAGAACAGGGAGGTACCGGGGAGCTGTTTTTT.

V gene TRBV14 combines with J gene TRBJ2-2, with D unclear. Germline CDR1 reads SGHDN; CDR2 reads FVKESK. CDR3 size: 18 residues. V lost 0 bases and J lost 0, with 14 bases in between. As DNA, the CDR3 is TGTGCCAGCAGCCAAGATCCTCCGTGGGCTGCGAACACCGGGGAGCTGTTTTTT. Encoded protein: CASSQDPPWAANTGELFF.